A selection of T cell receptor beta chains follows, all from one sample in a study of T cells in Graves' hyperthyroidism and ophthalmopathy. TCRdb called the multiplex PCR reads again in MiXCR, with one record for every CDR3 protein. The top ten hold around 8% of the sample, which has approximately 500,000 distinct CDR3 sequences, around 42% seen once. Material for sequencing was peripheral blood or thyroid tissue (not recorded which). The receptors were gathered from a young woman with Graves' hyperthyroidism. Both conserved end residues are part of each CDR3. A D gene is named only where the DNA matches it firmly. Expanded clones get a size class; other rows say once, few or many, or leave the size out.

clone size: many; J gene: TRBJ1-5; D gene: -; V gene: TRBV13; CDR3 protein: CASSHGAQPQHF; CDR3 DNA: TGTGCCAGCAGCCACGGGGCGCAGCCCCAGCATTTT
clone size: few; J gene: TRBJ1-4; D gene: -; V gene: TRBV10-3; CDR3 protein: CAISESNGRNEKLFF; CDR3 DNA: TGTGCCATCAGTGAGTCGAACGGAAGAAATGAAAAACTGTTTTTT
clone size: few; J gene: TRBJ2-3; D gene: -; V gene: TRBV9; CDR3 protein: CASSRRVTDTQYF; CDR3 DNA: TGTGCCAGCAGTCGGCGGGTCACAGATACGCAGTATTTT
clone size: many; J gene: TRBJ2-7; D gene: -; V gene: TRBV5-1; CDR3 protein: CASKTGSQTYEQYF; CDR3 DNA: TGCGCCAGCAAAACAGGGTCCCAGACCTACGAGCAGTACTTC
clone size: many; J gene: TRBJ2-7; D gene: TRBD2; V gene: TRBV2; CDR3 protein: CASSEGVGTRSLPNAYEQYF; CDR3 DNA: TGTGCCAGCAGTGAAGGCGTCGGGACTAGGTCCCTCCCAAACGCCTACGAGCAGTACTTC
clone size: once; J gene: TRBJ2-2; D gene: TRBD1; V gene: TRBV29-1; CDR3 protein: CSVTQGAEELFF; CDR3 DNA: TGCAGCGTTACACAGGGGGCTGAGGAGCTGTTTTTT
clone size: many; J gene: TRBJ1-5; D gene: -; V gene: TRBV27; CDR3 protein: CASQRGQQGPQHF; CDR3 DNA: TGTGCCAGTCAGAGGGGCCAACAAGGGCCCCAGCATTTT
clone size: many; J gene: TRBJ1-5; D gene: -; V gene: TRBV2; CDR3 protein: CASSAPSSNQPQHF; CDR3 DNA: TGTGCCAGCAGCGCCCCCTCTAGCAATCAGCCCCAGCATTTT
clone size: -; J gene: TRBJ1-5; D gene: TRBD1; V gene: TRBV20-1; CDR3 protein: CSASRGNNQPQHF; CDR3 DNA: TGCAGTGCTAGCAGGGGGAACAATCAGCCCCAGCATTTT
clone size: -; J gene: TRBJ2-2; D gene: -; V gene: TRBV27; CDR3 protein: CASSFQITGELFF; CDR3 DNA: TGTGCCAGCAGTTTCCAGATCACCGGGGAGCTGTTTTTT
clone size: -; J gene: TRBJ2-1; D gene: -; V gene: TRBV7-9; CDR3 protein: CASSFWVAQLNEQFF; CDR3 DNA: TGTGCCAGCAGCTTCTGGGTAGCGCAGCTGAATGAGCAGTTCTTC
clone size: many; J gene: TRBJ2-5; D gene: -; V gene: TRBV7-2; CDR3 protein: CASTHTQFQETQYF; CDR3 DNA: TGTGCCAGCACCCACACACAATTCCAAGAGACCCAGTACTTC
clone size: -; J gene: TRBJ1-4; D gene: -; V gene: TRBV4-1; CDR3 protein: CASSQAAGASATNEKLFF; CDR3 DNA: TGCGCCAGCAGCCAAGCGGCTGGAGCAAGCGCGACTAATGAAAAACTGTTTTTT
clone size: -; J gene: TRBJ2-2; D gene: -; V gene: TRBV29-1; CDR3 protein: CSVGTERRTGELFF; CDR3 DNA: TGCAGCGTCGGCACGGAGAGGAGAACCGGGGAGCTGTTTTTT
clone size: -; J gene: TRBJ1-6; D gene: -; V gene: TRBV6-6; CDR3 protein: CATKGGSGYNSPLHF; CDR3 DNA: TGTGCCACCAAGGGTGGTTCGGGATATAATTCACCCCTCCACTTT
clone size: many; J gene: TRBJ1-2; D gene: -; V gene: TRBV19; CDR3 protein: CASREGYGYTF; CDR3 DNA: TGTGCCAGTAGAGAAGGTTATGGCTACACCTTC
clone size: -; J gene: TRBJ1-5; D gene: TRBD1; V gene: TRBV20-1; CDR3 protein: CSGATGGGQPQHF; CDR3 DNA: TGCAGTGGGGCGACAGGGGGAGGGCAGCCCCAGCATTTT
clone size: many; J gene: TRBJ1-2; D gene: -; V gene: TRBV20-1; CDR3 protein: CSARNTGYGYTF; CDR3 DNA: TGCAGTGCTAGGAACACGGGCTATGGCTACACCTTC
clone size: -; J gene: TRBJ1-2; D gene: -; V gene: TRBV2; CDR3 protein: CASKTNYGYTF; CDR3 DNA: TGTGCCAGCAAGACTAACTATGGCTACACCTTC
clone size: many; J gene: TRBJ1-2; D gene: -; V gene: TRBV19; CDR3 protein: CASSIGELVGYGYTF; CDR3 DNA: TGTGCCAGTAGTATAGGGGAGTTGGTTGGATATGGCTACACCTTC
clone size: many; J gene: TRBJ2-5; D gene: TRBD2; V gene: TRBV10-2; CDR3 protein: CASSYTTSWETQYF; CDR3 DNA: TGCGCCAGCAGCTACACGACTAGCTGGGAGACCCAGTACTTC
clone size: few; J gene: TRBJ2-7; D gene: -; V gene: TRBV27; CDR3 protein: CASRPDVSYEQYF; CDR3 DNA: TGTGCCAGCCGACCGGACGTCTCCTACGAGCAGTACTTC
clone size: many; J gene: TRBJ1-1; D gene: -; V gene: TRBV20-1; CDR3 protein: CSAPGFSAGSAFF; CDR3 DNA: TGCAGTGCCCCTGGTTTCTCCGCCGGGTCAGCTTTCTTT
clone size: few; J gene: TRBJ1-1; D gene: TRBD1; V gene: TRBV7-2; CDR3 protein: CASSLRGTGAF; CDR3 DNA: TGTGCCAGCAGCTTACGTGGGACAGGGGCCTTT
clone size: -; J gene: TRBJ1-6; D gene: -; V gene: TRBV30; CDR3 protein: CAWRKYEGIYGSHSPLHF; CDR3 DNA: TGTGCCTGGAGGAAATATGAGGGGATTTATGGGAGCCATTCACCCCTCCACTTT
clone size: many; J gene: TRBJ1-2; D gene: -; V gene: TRBV7-2; CDR3 protein: CASSLGQPQGSYGYTF; CDR3 DNA: TGTGCCAGCAGCTTAGGGCAGCCCCAGGGATCTTATGGCTACACCTTC
clone size: -; J gene: TRBJ2-5; D gene: TRBD1; V gene: TRBV7-9; CDR3 protein: CASSLGQGRKETQYF; CDR3 DNA: TGTGCCAGCAGCTTGGGACAGGGGCGCAAGGAGACCCAGTACTTC
clone size: few; J gene: TRBJ1-2; D gene: TRBD1; V gene: TRBV29-1; CDR3 protein: CSADRGLSNYGYTF; CDR3 DNA: TGCAGCGCGGACAGGGGGCTATCAAACTATGGCTACACCTTC
clone size: -; J gene: TRBJ2-7; D gene: -; V gene: TRBV11-2; CDR3 protein: CASSSIRVGEQYF; CDR3 DNA: TGTGCCAGCAGCTCAATTAGGGTCGGTGAGCAGTACTTC
clone size: -; J gene: TRBJ2-1; D gene: TRBD2; V gene: TRBV2; CDR3 protein: CASSDTRASEREKQFF; CDR3 DNA: TGTGCCAGCAGTGACACCCGAGCGTCCGAGCGGGAGAAGCAGTTCTTC
clone size: -; J gene: TRBJ1-2; D gene: -; V gene: TRBV2; CDR3 protein: CASSEEIDANYGYTF; CDR3 DNA: TGTGCCAGCAGTGAAGAGATCGACGCTAACTATGGCTACACCTTC